The T cell receptor beta chain described here comes from a study of cytomegalovirus exposure and HLA in healthy donors. The protocol was immunoSEQ multiplex PCR, while the TCRdb copy is restricted to in-frame clones and leaves out a portion. This table holds tens of thousands of clones, around 96% found once. General study findings and limits: Reportedly, cytomegalovirus status was diagnosed with high sensitivity and specificity. TCR clusters originating in the first cohort tended to co-occur in the 120 validation repertoires, according to a later analysis. Most TCR sequences were seen very rarely across donors, but some public TCRs occurred in many.

Unmatched junction bases numbered 12, after V lost 4 bases and J lost 1 base. The germline V gene encodes CDR1 SQVTM and CDR2 ANQGSEA. This CDR3 is 16 amino acids long. Note on this clone: Its specificity is unknown.

Input material: PBMCs. V gene TRBV29-1 combines with J gene TRBJ1-1; 7 bases map to TRBD1. This receptor was obtained from a man aged 25-40 years in good health and CMV-seropositive. The CDR3 DNA reads as TGCAGCGTTGGGGGACTCGGGCAGGGGGAGAACACTGAAGCTTTCTTT. It specifies CSVGGLGQGENTEAFF. The variable domain in full, completed from reference TRBV29-1 and TRBJ1-1, reads SAVISQKPSRDICQRGTSLTIQCQVDSQVTMMFWYRQQPGQSLTLIATANQGSEATYESGFVIDKFPISRPNLTFSTLTVSNMSPEDSSIYLCSVGGLGQGENTEAFFGQGTRLTVV.